The source of this T cell receptor (beta chain) is a study of shared clonotypes between healthy human individuals. Germline CDR1 reads SNHLY; CDR2 reads FYNNEI. The V gene end was trimmed by 5 bases and the J gene end by 9 bases; junction bases not matched to a gene: 3. The CDR3 has 11 amino acids. This clone was counted between two and nine times. The assay was immunoSEQ multiplex PCR, and TCRdb's table has in-frame clones only and misses some. The sample holds some 2,500,000 clones, 90% to 95% seen once. This receptor was taken from a man younger than 35 in good health. Some clones in this sample may be carry-over from other donors' samples. Sequencing was done on a sample of naive CD4+ T cells from PBMCs. Subset denoted: CD45RA+ positively selected. The V gene is TRBV2, the J gene TRBJ2-7, with 8 positions matching TRBD1. The CDR3 protein is CASSTGGRQYF. The CDR3 coding sequence is TGTGCCAGCAGTACAGGGGGGAGGCAGTACTTC.